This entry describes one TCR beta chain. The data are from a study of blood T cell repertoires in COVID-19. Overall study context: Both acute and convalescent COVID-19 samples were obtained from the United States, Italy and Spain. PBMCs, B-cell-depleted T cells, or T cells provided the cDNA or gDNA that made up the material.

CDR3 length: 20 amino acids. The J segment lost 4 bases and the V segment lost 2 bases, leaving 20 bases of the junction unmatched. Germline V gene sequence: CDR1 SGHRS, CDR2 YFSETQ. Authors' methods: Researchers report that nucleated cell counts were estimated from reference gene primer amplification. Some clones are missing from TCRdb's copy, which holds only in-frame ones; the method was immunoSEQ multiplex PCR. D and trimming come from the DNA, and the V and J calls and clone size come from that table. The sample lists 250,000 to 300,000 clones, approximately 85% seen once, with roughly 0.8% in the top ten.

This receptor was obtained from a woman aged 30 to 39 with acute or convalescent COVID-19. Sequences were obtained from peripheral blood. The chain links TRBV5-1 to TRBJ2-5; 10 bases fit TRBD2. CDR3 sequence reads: CASSFDARGRPSGRRETQYF. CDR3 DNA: TGCGCCAGCAGCTTCGATGCCAGGGGTCGTCCTAGCGGGAGAAGAGAGACCCAGTACTTC.